This entry lists 8 T cell receptor beta chains sequenced from one sample in a study of T cell responses to AZD1222 COVID-19 vaccine. The protocol was immunoSEQ multiplex PCR, while the TCRdb copy is restricted to in-frame clones and leaves out a portion. The data hold under 95,000 clones, with approximately 85% observed a single time. This specimen was peripheral blood, taken 28 days after the second AZD1222 dose. Receptors were obtained from an adult who received the AZD1222 COVID-19 vaccine.

The chain employs TRBV25-1 and TRBJ1-3; D uncertain. Germline V lookup: CDR1 MGHDK, CDR2 SYGVNS. CDR3 size: 11 residues. Trimming removed 7 bases from V and 4 bases from J, with 5 bases in between. The CDR3, as DNA: TGTGCCAGCACCGGGGGAAACACCATATATTTT. It encodes CASTGGNTIYF.

This clone was counted a few times. The chain is built from TRBV2 and TRBJ1-6; 7 nucleotides line up with TRBD1. The length of the CDR3 is 15 residues. V shed 5 bases, J shed 5 bases, and the junction held 6 bases outside the gene matches. CDR1 and CDR2 (germline): SNHLY, FYNNEI. The CDR3 sequence: CASSSQTGNNSPLHF. CDR3 coding DNA: TGTGCCAGCAGTTCCCAGACAGGGAATAATTCACCCCTCCACTTT.

This clone was seen only once. This chain joins TRBV11-2 and TRBJ2-2; D is ambiguous. Trimming removed 8 bases from V and 8 bases from J, with 3 bases in between. The CDR3 runs to 9 residues. The germline gives CDR1 SGHAT, CDR2 FQNNGV. CDR3 sequence reads: CASGGELFF. The CDR3, as DNA: TGTGCCAGCGGGGGGGAGCTGTTTTTT.

In regard to this clone: A clone one base away is much larger, so this may be a read error. Within the sample, other DNA sequences also encode this same CDR3. The CDR3: CASSLYLGQPQHF. The CDR3 DNA sequence: TGTGCCAGCAGTTTATATTTGGGTCAGCCCCAGCATTTT. The chain is built from TRBV27 and TRBJ1-5; D unclear. The V gene lost 1 base and the J gene lost 6 bases, with 7 bases spanning the gap. The CDR3 consists of 13 residues. Germline CDR1 reads MNHEY; CDR2 reads SMNVEV (reference sequence).

The chain recombines TRBV2 with TRBJ1-1; D possibly corresponds to TRBD1 (6 bases). Trimming removed 6 bases from V and 1 base from J, with 9 bases in between. CDR3 size: 13 residues. Per the germline V gene, CDR1 is SNHLY and CDR2 is FYNNEI. CDR3 sequence reads: CASSTTGNTEAFF. The CDR3 DNA follows: TGTGCCAGCAGCACGACAGGGAACACTGAAGCTTTCTTT.

This clone came up a few times. The chain links TRBV7-2 to TRBJ1-5; no definite D call. The CDR3 covers 15 residues. CDR1 and CDR2 (germline): SGHTA, FQGNSA. V dropped 5 bases and J dropped 7 bases, with 18 bases sitting between them. The DNA for the CDR3 is TGTGCCAGCAGCCGGGAGGGCCAAGTCGGCCAGCCCCAGCATTTT. Amino acid sequence: CASSREGQVGQPQHF.

The rearrangement uses TRBV9 and TRBJ2-3; the D gene is possibly TRBD1 (6 bases). The CDR3 has 14 amino acids. Trimming shortened V by 2 bases and J by 4 bases, and 11 bases separated the two germline ends. CDR1 is SGDLS and CDR2 is YYNGEE in the germline V gene. The CDR3 spells CASSVGRGSDTQYF. The CDR3 nucleotides read TGTGCCAGCAGCGTGGGCAGGGGCTCAGATACGCAGTATTTT.

J is TRBJ1-2 and V is TRBV4-1, with TRBD1 identical over 7 bases. CDR3 length equals 14 residues. Germline V gene lookup returns CDR1 MGHRA and CDR2 YSYEKL. The ends lost 4 bases at V and 6 bases at J; junction bases unmatched: 8. The CDR3 loop is CASSLRQGADGYTF. CDR3 bases: TGCGCCAGCAGCCTCCGACAGGGCGCTGATGGCTACACCTTC.